This T cell receptor beta chain was sequenced during a study of blood T cell repertoires in COVID-19. Study summary: Samples of COVID-19 (acute and convalescent) were obtained from the United States, Italy and Spain.

Some clones are missing from TCRdb's copy, which holds only in-frame ones; the method was immunoSEQ multiplex PCR. The sample carries 150,000 to 200,000 clones, 81% recorded once. Per germline, CDR1 SGHAT and CDR2 FQDESV (reference sequence). V lost 0 bases to trimming and J lost 5 bases; unmatched junction nucleotides: 10. The CDR3 sequence is 17 residues long. The clonotype was recovered from a man in his 60s with active or convalescent COVID-19. The sequenced sample consisted of peripheral blood. This chain links TRBV11-1 with TRBJ2-1; 7 bases match TRBD2. The chain's CDR3 is CASSLARLAVHNNEQFF. CDR3 nucleotide sequence: TGTGCCAGCAGCTTAGCCCGGCTAGCGGTACATAACAATGAGCAGTTCTTC.